One and the same sample provided the 17 T cell receptor beta chains below, sequenced in a study of T cell repertoires in cytomegalovirus infection. In TCRdb, the reads were re-called with MiXCR into one record per CDR3 protein. Altogether 680,000 or so distinct CDR3 sequences are present, approximately 40% being singletons, with the ten largest covering 2.5% to 3.5%. Sequencing input: PBMCs. The receptors were gathered from a human donor in good health (CMV status not recorded). Some clones in this sample may be carry-over from other donors' samples.

Only a few counts were recorded for this clonotype. The genes are TRBV27 and TRBJ1-2, with no clear D. The CDR3 extends over 17 amino acids. Germline CDR1 reads MNHEY; CDR2 reads SMNVEV (reference sequence). With 0 bases removed from V and 4 bases from J, the gap between germline ends came to 18 bases. The CDR3, as DNA: TGTGCCAGCAGTTTATCACAATCTACAGTTCTTAGCTATGGCTACACCTTC. Its translation: CASSLSQSTVLSYGYTF.

The J gene is TRBJ1-2, the V gene TRBV10-3, with D possibly TRBD1 on 6 matching bases. CDR1 and CDR2 from the germline V gene are ENHRY and SYGVKD. This CDR3 region has 13 residues. V lost 4 bases and J lost 8, with 14 bases in between. The CDR3 region has the DNA TGTGCCATCAGTGTGGGACAAACCGAAGGCTACACCTTC. Residues: CAISVGQTEGYTF.

Ten or more counts support this clonotype. This chain uses TRBV7-9 with TRBJ2-2; D tentatively reads TRBD1 or TRBD2 (5 bases each). This CDR3 has 16 residues. The germline V gene encodes CDR1 SEHNR and CDR2 FQNEAQ (reference sequence). V lost 7 bases and J 0 bases, leaving 15 bases between the germline ends. The CDR3 DNA reads as TGTGCCAGCACCCAAGGGACGGACCCGAACACCGGGGAGCTGTTTTTT. Amino acids: CASTQGTDPNTGELFF. Full variable domain (missing parts from reference TRBV7-9 and TRBJ2-2): DTGVSQNPRHKITKRGQNVTFRCDPISEHNRLYWYRQTLGQGPEFLTYFQNEAQLEKSRLLSDRFSAERPKGSFSTLEIQRTEQGDSAMYLCASTQGTDPNTGELFFGEGSRLTVL.

This clonotype was seen once. The CDR3 nucleotides are TGCAGCGTTGTGGGACAGGGATCGGGTGAGCAGTTCTTC. Translating gives CSVVGQGSGEQFF. This chain uses TRBV29-1 with TRBJ2-1; 9 nucleotides match TRBD1. Trimming removed 4 bases from V and 9 bases from J; junction bases left unmatched: 7. The germline V gene encodes CDR1 SQVTM and CDR2 ANQGSEA. The CDR3 runs to 13 residues.

This rearrangement joins TRBV12-3 or TRBV12-4 to TRBJ1-3, with D unresolved. This CDR3 spans 13 amino acids. With 6 bases removed from V and 0 bases from J, the gap between germline ends came to 6 bases. CDR3 residues: CASRTRSGNTIYF. CDR3 DNA sequence: TGTGCCAGCAGAACTCGCTCTGGAAACACCATATATTTT.

A word on this clonotype: A read error may produce the germline difference seen at one junction end. This chain joins TRBV6-5 and TRBJ1-2; D uncertain. The germline V gene encodes CDR1 MNHEY and CDR2 SVGAGI. The CDR3 has 11 amino acids. CDR3 loop: CASSASYGYTF. CDR3 sequence (DNA): TGTGCCAGCAGTGCTAGCTATGGCTACACATTC.

Details on this clonotype: One end of the junction varies from germline; a read error may be responsible. V is TRBV7-9 and J is TRBJ2-4, with D tentatively TRBD2 (5 bases). This CDR3 is 15 amino acids long. Germline CDR1 SEHNR, CDR2 FQNEAQ (reference sequence). DNA of the CDR3: TGTGCCAGCAGCTTAGATCCGGGGAGAAAAAACCTTCAGTACTTC. The encoded protein is CASSLDPGRKNLQYF.

Of note for this clonotype: At one end the junction does not follow the germline gene, possibly because of a read error. The chain carries TRBV14 and TRBJ2-2; 7 bases are shared with TRBD1. The V gene's germline CDR1 is SGHDN and CDR2 FVKESK. This CDR3 comprises 12 residues. CDR3 region: CACSVTGVLLFF. CDR3 sequence (DNA): TGTGCCTGCAGCGTAACAGGGGTTCTGCTGTTTTTT.

This clonotype was seen many times. The chain employs TRBV2 and TRBJ2-1; 8 bases align to TRBD1. The trim removed 6 bases at V and 10 bases at J, leaving 14 bases unmatched. This CDR3 has 15 residues. The germline V gene encodes CDR1 SNHLY and CDR2 FYNNEI. The CDR3 sequence: CASSGQGPTPGEQFF. CDR3 DNA: TGTGCCAGCAGCGGACAGGGCCCCACCCCAGGGGAGCAGTTCTTC.

Worth noting for this clonotype: A single base separates this from a much larger clone, so it may be a read error. The V gene is TRBV12-3 or TRBV12-4, the J gene TRBJ1-1, with D possibly matching TRBD1 (6 bases). The CDR3 sequence is 14 residues long. The CDR3 protein is CACSLEQGRTEAFF. CDR3 coding DNA: TGTGCCTGCAGTTTAGAGCAGGGGAGGACTGAAGCTTTCTTT.

About this clonotype itself: As the CDR3 is not closed by the conserved phenylalanine or tryptophan, this likely results from a read error. The chain combines TRBV20-1 with TRBJ2-4; D is perhaps TRBD1 (5 bases). Germline CDR1 DFQATT, CDR2 SNEGSKA (reference sequence). The CDR3 length is 13 residues. Between the trimmed V and J ends, which lost 0 bases and 9 bases, there was a span of 12 bases. The CDR3 sequence is CSAREERRGIQYL. For the CDR3, the DNA is TGCAGTGCTAGAGAGGAACGAAGGGGCATTCAGTACTTA.

The rearrangement links TRBV20-1 to TRBJ2-5; D perhaps matches TRBD2 (5 bases). The V gene's germline CDR1 is DFQATT and CDR2 SNEGSKA (reference sequence). The CDR3 covers 14 residues. Trimming left V 3 bases short and J 2 bases short, with 13 bases between. The CDR3 loop reads CSASQIAKQETQYF. Written as DNA, the CDR3 is TGCAGTGCTAGCCAGATAGCGAAACAAGAGACCCAGTACTTC.

This chain joins TRBV5-1 and TRBJ1-2, with 10 bases that match TRBD1. This CDR3 comprises 19 residues. Looked up from germline, CDR1 is SGHRS and CDR2 is YFSETQ. The junction had 18 bases not matched to a gene; V was cut back by 4 bases and J by 3 bases. The CDR3 region has the DNA TGCGCCAGCAGCCCCTCCAGGGACAGGGGAGGATTCGGGTACTATGGCTACACCTTC. It yields the protein CASSPSRDRGGFGYYGYTF.

The sample holds one count of this clonotype. The rearrangement joins TRBV30 to TRBJ2-7, with D perhaps matching TRBD2 (7 bases). Germline V lookup: CDR1 GTSNPN, CDR2 SVGIG (reference sequence). The CDR3 has 12 residues. Trimming took 6 bases from V and 6 from J, leaving 15 bases between them. CDR3 coding DNA: TGTGCCTGCAAGGGGGGGGAACGCGAGCAGTACTTC. It encodes CACKGGEREQYF.

In this sample, this clonotype turned up many times. The chain carries TRBV7-9 and TRBJ2-7; the D call may be TRBD1 or TRBD2 (6 bases each). Trimming cost V 5 bases and J 0 bases, with 14 bases left between them. Germline values: CDR1 SEHNR, CDR2 FQNEAQ (reference sequence). CDR3 length: 15 residues. This chain's CDR3 is CASSATGRGSYEQYF. CDR3 in DNA: TGTGCCAGCAGCGCAACAGGGCGGGGCTCCTACGAGCAGTACTTC.

The CDR3 spells CSATDRVSYEQYF. The CDR3 DNA reads TGCAGTGCTACGGACAGGGTCTCCTACGAGCAGTACTTC. This chain connects TRBV20-1 to TRBJ2-7; TRBD1 agrees at 8 bases. The CDR3 is 13 residues long. Germline assignment: CDR1 DFQATT and CDR2 SNEGSKA (reference sequence). V trimming: 4 bases; J trimming: 0 bases; junction bases outside the gene matches: 2.

V and J are TRBV28 and TRBJ2-2, with a weak D call TRBD2 (6 bases). Germline CDR1 is MDHEN and CDR2 is SYDVKM. Trimming stripped 3 bases from V and 2 bases from J, with 10 bases between. The length of the CDR3 is 15 residues. CDR3 bases: TGTGCCAGCAGTTTTGCGGGGCTCAACACCGGGGAGCTGTTTTTT. Translated: CASSFAGLNTGELFF.